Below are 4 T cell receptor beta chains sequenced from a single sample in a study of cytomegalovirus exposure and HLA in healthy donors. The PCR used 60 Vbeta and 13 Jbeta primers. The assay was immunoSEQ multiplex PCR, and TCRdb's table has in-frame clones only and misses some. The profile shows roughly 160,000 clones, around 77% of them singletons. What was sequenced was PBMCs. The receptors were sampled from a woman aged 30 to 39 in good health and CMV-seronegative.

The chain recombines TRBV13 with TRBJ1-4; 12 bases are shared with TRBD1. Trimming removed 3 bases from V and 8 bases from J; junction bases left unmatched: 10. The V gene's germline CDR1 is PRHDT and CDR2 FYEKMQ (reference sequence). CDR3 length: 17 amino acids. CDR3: CASSFARGGTGGEKLFF. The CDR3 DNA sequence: TGTGCCAGCAGCTTCGCCCGAGGCGGGACAGGGGGCGAAAAACTGTTTTTT.

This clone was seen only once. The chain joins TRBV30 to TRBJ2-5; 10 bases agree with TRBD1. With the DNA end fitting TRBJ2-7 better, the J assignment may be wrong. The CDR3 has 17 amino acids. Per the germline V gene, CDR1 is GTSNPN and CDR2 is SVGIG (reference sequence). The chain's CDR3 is CAWNPEFRDRGTYEQYF. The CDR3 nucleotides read TGTGCCTGGAACCCCGAATTCCGGGACAGGGGTACCTACGAGCAGTACTTC.

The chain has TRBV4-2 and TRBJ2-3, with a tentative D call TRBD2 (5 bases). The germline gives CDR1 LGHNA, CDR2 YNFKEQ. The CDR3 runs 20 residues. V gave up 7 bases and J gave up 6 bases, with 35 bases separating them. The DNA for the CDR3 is TGTGCCAGCACCTACGTTGAGCTAGCATACGCTCAACCGGAAGCTGATACGCAGTATTTT. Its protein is CASTYVELAYAQPEADTQYF.

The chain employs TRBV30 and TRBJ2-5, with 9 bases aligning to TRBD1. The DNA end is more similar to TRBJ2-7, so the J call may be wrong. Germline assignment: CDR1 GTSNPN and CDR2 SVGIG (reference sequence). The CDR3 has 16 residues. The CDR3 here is CAWSHDNRGRSYEQYF. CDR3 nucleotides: TGTGCCTGGAGTCACGACAACAGGGGGCGGTCCTACGAGCAGTACTTC.